This T cell receptor (beta chain) derives from a study of cytomegalovirus exposure and HLA in healthy donors. While unrecorded immune exposures were likely, the donors were nominally healthy when sampled. CDR3 size: 16 residues. Germline values: CDR1 MGHRA, CDR2 YSYEKL. The germline V and J ends were trimmed by 1 base and 5 bases, with 17 bases remaining between them. Amplification used 60 Vbeta primers and 13 Jbeta primers. Data came from immunoSEQ multiplex PCR; TCRdb stores just in-frame clones and leaves some out. This table holds 80,000 or so clones, around 10% found once. The TCR sequence derives from a man aged 55 to 70 in good health and CMV-seropositive. J is TRBJ2-5 and V is TRBV4-1, with D perhaps TRBD2 (7 bases). Sequencing was performed on PBMCs. Here the CDR3 reads CASSQVQRGGEETQYF. DNA of the CDR3: TGCGCCAGCAGCCAAGTCCAGAGGGGGGGGGAGGAGACCCAGTACTTC.